Following are 16 T cell receptor beta chains from one sample sequenced in a study of blood T cell repertoires in COVID-19. The repertoire was sequenced with immunoSEQ multiplex PCR; TCRdb's copy has only in-frame clones and lacks some. Of approximately 270,000 clones listed, 85% to 90% are singletons. The sequencing input was PBMCs or T cells enriched from blood (not recorded which). The source of these receptors is a woman in her 30s with acute COVID-19.

The gene calls are TRBV27 and TRBJ1-2, with D possibly TRBD1 on 5 matching bases. CDR1 is MNHEY and CDR2 is SMNVEV in the germline V gene (reference sequence). Between the trimmed V and J ends, which lost 5 bases and 4 bases, there was a span of 17 bases. CDR3 size: 15 residues. CDR3 sequence: CASSEDRPGTYGYTF. The CDR3, as DNA: TGTGCCAGCAGTGAAGACAGACCGGGTACCTATGGCTACACCTTC.

The chain uses TRBV7-9 and TRBJ1-2; D is uncertain. The germline V gene has CDR1 SEHNR and CDR2 FQNEAQ (reference sequence). This CDR3 spans 13 amino acids. Trimming left V 0 bases short and J 3 bases short, with 5 bases between. The CDR3 spells CASSLAGDYGYTF. The CDR3 region has the DNA TGTGCCAGCAGCTTAGCGGGAGACTATGGCTACACCTTC.

The chain is built from TRBV7-8 and TRBJ2-2, with 7 positions matching TRBD2. The CDR3 extends over 16 amino acids. In germline, CDR1 is SGHVS, CDR2 FQNEAQ. The V and J ends lost 1 base and 3 bases, in that order; junction bases with no gene match: 5. CDR3 sequence (DNA): TGTGCCAGCAGCTTAGTCGGAGCGGGATACACCGGGGAGCTGTTTTTT. As protein: CASSLVGAGYTGELFF.

CDR3 bases: TGTGCCAGTAGTATAGGGGGACTAGCGGGAGCCACCGGGGAGCTGTTTTTT. Its protein product is CASSIGGLAGATGELFF. The chain is built from TRBV19 and TRBJ2-2, with 14 bases identical to TRBD2. The V gene end was trimmed by 1 base and the J gene end by 4 bases; junction bases not matched to a gene: 2. The CDR3 has 17 amino acids. CDR1 LNHDA and CDR2 SQIVND come from the germline V gene (reference sequence).

The chain combines TRBV9 with TRBJ2-7; 7 bases agree with TRBD1. The germline CDR1 and CDR2 sequences are SGDLS and YYNGEE. With 3 bases clipped from V and 1 base from J, the junction kept 7 bases outside the gene matches. The CDR3 totals 15 residues. The CDR3 sequence: CASSATGQFSYEQYF. DNA of the CDR3: TGTGCCAGCAGCGCCACGGGACAGTTTTCCTACGAGCAGTACTTC.

The chain has TRBV5-5 and TRBJ2-1; TRBD2 matches 10 bases. The CDR3 is 15 amino acids. J gave up 9 bases and V 0 bases, and 6 bases lay outside the gene matches. CDR1 SGHKS and CDR2 YYEKEE come from the germline V gene (reference sequence). CDR3 sequence (DNA): TGTGCCAGCAGCTTGGTTCTAGCGGGAGTATTTGAGCAGTTCTTC. It codes for CASSLVLAGVFEQFF.

This clone was detected only once. V gene TRBV24-1 combines with J gene TRBJ2-3; D possibly corresponds to TRBD2 (6 bases). The CDR3 totals 14 residues. Trimming shortened V by 6 bases and J by 5 bases, and 14 bases separated the two germline ends. Looked up from germline, CDR1 is KGHDR and CDR2 is SFDVKD. The CDR3 sequence is CATSKRALGDTQYF. The CDR3 region has the DNA TGTGCCACCAGTAAGCGGGCCCTGGGAGATACGCAGTATTTT.

The rearrangement links TRBV14 to TRBJ2-1, with D perhaps matching TRBD2 (6 bases). The germline V gene has CDR1 SGHDN and CDR2 FVKESK. V lost 2 bases and J lost 7, with 12 bases in between. The CDR3 loop spans 14 amino acids. The CDR3: CASSQPGEVNEQFF. The CDR3 DNA is TGTGCCAGCAGCCAACCGGGAGAGGTAAATGAGCAGTTCTTC.

This chain connects TRBV6-5 to TRBJ2-2; 11 positions agree with TRBD1. Germline lookup yields CDR1 MNHEY and CDR2 SVGAGI. J gave up 6 bases and V 5 bases, and 5 bases lay outside the gene matches. The CDR3 extends over 15 amino acids. CDR3 nucleotide sequence: TGTGCCAGCAGTCCCCGGACAGGGGGCCCCGGGGAGCTGTTTTTT. Amino acids: CASSPRTGGPGELFF.

The gene calls are TRBV27 and TRBJ2-1; TRBD2 matches at 11 bases. This CDR3 region has 16 residues. The V gene end was trimmed by 4 bases and the J gene end by 7 bases; junction bases not matched to a gene: 9. Germline V lookup: CDR1 MNHEY, CDR2 SMNVEV (reference sequence). In nucleotides, the CDR3 is TGTGCCAGCAGTTCCCCTATGTCTAGCGGGAGGAATGAGCAGTTCTTC. It is translated as CASSSPMSSGRNEQFF.

In regard to this clone: Other DNA sequences from this sample encode an identical CDR3 as well. The chain couples TRBV18 to TRBJ2-7; 13 nucleotides match TRBD2. The V segment lost 3 bases and the J segment 7 bases; nucleotides outside the gene matches: 6. CDR3 length: 15 residues. Per the germline V gene, CDR1 is KGHSH and CDR2 is LQKENI. The chain's CDR3 is CASSPPGLAGTEQYF. The CDR3 DNA follows: TGTGCCAGCTCACCGCCGGGACTAGCGGGAACGGAGCAGTACTTC. The full variable domain, its missing parts supplied by reference TRBV18 and TRBJ2-7, is NAGVMQNPRHLVRRRGQEARLRCSPMKGHSHVYWYRQLPEEGLKFMVYLQKENIIDESGMPKERFSAEFPKEGPSILRIQQVVRGDSAAYFCASSPPGLAGTEQYFGPGTRLTVT.

The CDR3 loop is CATTSGGSYNEQFF. CDR3 sequence (DNA): TGTGCCACAACCTCGGGAGGGTCCTACAATGAGCAGTTCTTC. V and J are TRBV7-6 and TRBJ2-1; 8 nucleotides agree with TRBD2. Per germline, CDR1 SGHVS and CDR2 FNYEAQ. The CDR3 totals 14 residues. Trimming removed 10 bases from V and 1 base from J; junction bases left unmatched: 6.

V and J are TRBV14 and TRBJ1-4, with 8 bases matching TRBD1. Trimming at V came to 7 bases and at J to 8 bases, leaving 6 bases not matched to a gene. Germline CDR1 is SGHDN and CDR2 is FVKESK. This CDR3 spans 13 amino acids. CDR3 amino acids: CASKGQGWEKLFF. CDR3 nucleotides: TGTGCCAGCAAAGGACAGGGCTGGGAAAAACTGTTTTTT.

J is TRBJ1-3 and V is TRBV7-8; D call uncertain. The CDR3 spans 13 residues. V lost 5 bases and J lost 8, with 13 bases in between. The germline V gene has CDR1 SGHVS and CDR2 FQNEAQ. The CDR3 loop is CASSPPRRDTIYF. CDR3 nucleotides: TGTGCCAGCAGCCCCCCGAGGAGGGACACCATATATTTT.

CDR3 DNA sequence: TGTGCCAGCAGCCCCGGGACAGACACTGAAGCTTTCTTT. Translating gives CASSPGTDTEAFF. The chain recombines TRBV14 with TRBJ1-1, with 7 bases that match TRBD1. The CDR3 spans 13 residues. Germline-derived CDR1 and CDR2 are SGHDN and FVKESK. The V and J ends lost 4 bases and 3 bases, in that order; junction bases with no gene match: 2.

The chain employs TRBV11-2 and TRBJ2-1, with D hard to call. Trimming removed 6 bases at V and 8 bases at J, with 20 bases between. CDR3 length equals 15 residues. Germline values: CDR1 SGHAT, CDR2 FQNNGV. Written as DNA, the CDR3 is TGTGCCAGCAGTTATCAGGTGGGTCCTTGGGATGAGCAGTTCTTC. As protein: CASSYQVGPWDEQFF. The whole variable domain, filled in from reference TRBV11-2 and TRBJ2-1, reads EAGVAQSPRYKIIEKRQSVAFWCNPISGHATLYWYQQILGQGPKLLIQFQNNGVVDDSQLPKDRFSAERLKGVDSTLKIQPAKLEDSAVYLCASSYQVGPWDEQFFGPGTRLTVL.